One sample yielded the 30 T cell receptor beta chains listed below, sequenced in a study of shared clonotypes between healthy human individuals. Assay used: immunoSEQ multiplex PCR; TCRdb lists only in-frame clones, some missing. The sample lists about 660,000 clones; less than 85% were seen once. The sample taken for sequencing was memory CD4+ T cells sorted from blood. Subset specified: CD45RA-negative fraction. The receptors were gathered from a woman under 40 in good health.

This clone was seen only once. The J gene is TRBJ2-7, the V gene TRBV4-1, with D perhaps TRBD1 (6 bases). Trimming left V 4 bases short and J 5 bases short, with 21 bases between. In germline, CDR1 is MGHRA, CDR2 YSYEKL. This CDR3 comprises 16 residues. The CDR3 sequence: CASSLNPHQGSNEQYF. The CDR3 DNA follows: TGCGCCAGCAGCCTGAACCCACACCAGGGGAGTAACGAGCAGTACTTC.

The rearrangement uses TRBV11-2 and TRBJ2-1; 8 bases are shared with TRBD2. The CDR3 is made up of 16 amino acids. Germline lookup yields CDR1 SGHAT and CDR2 FQNNGV. V lost 5 bases, J lost 9 bases, and 15 bases stayed unmatched. In DNA, the CDR3 is TGTGCCAGCAGCCCTTACTCCGGGACTAGTATCCGTGAGCAGTTCTTC. The encoded protein is CASSPYSGTSIREQFF.

This clone was picked up a small number of times. Additional DNA sequences in this sample encode the identical CDR3. DNA of the CDR3: TGTGCCAGCTCATCCACAGGGATGAACACTGAAGCTTTCTTT. This translates into CASSSTGMNTEAFF. The J gene is TRBJ1-1, the V gene TRBV18; the D gene is possibly TRBD1 (6 bases). Deletions cut 5 bases from V and 0 bases from J, with 10 bases between. Germline V CDR1 and CDR2: KGHSH, LQKENI. The CDR3 has 14 amino acids.

V and J are TRBV18 and TRBJ2-7, with 9 bases matching TRBD1. This CDR3 comprises 18 residues. Per the germline V gene, CDR1 is KGHSH and CDR2 is LQKENI. Unmatched junction bases numbered 19, after V lost 4 bases and J lost 6 bases. CDR3 sequence: CASSLRLGDRVSNAEQYF. The CDR3 DNA reads TGTGCCAGCTCACTTCGCTTGGGGGACAGGGTTTCAAATGCCGAGCAGTACTTC.

In this sample, this clone turned up a few times. The chain recombines TRBV2 with TRBJ2-3; the match to TRBD2 covers 7 bases. The length of the CDR3 is 14 residues. Germline V lookup: CDR1 SNHLY, CDR2 FYNNEI. The junction had 7 bases not matched to a gene; V was cut back by 4 bases and J by 6 bases. In DNA, the CDR3 is TGTGCCAGCAGTGTCACGCGGGAGTGGGATACGCAGTATTTT. The encoded protein is CASSVTREWDTQYF.

V gene TRBV5-1 combines with J gene TRBJ2-2; the D is unclear. Trimming stripped 4 bases from V and 1 base from J, with 11 bases between. This CDR3 contains 15 residues. CDR1 and CDR2 from the germline V gene are SGHRS and YFSETQ. CDR3 loop: CASSPTLGNTGELFF. The CDR3 bases are TGCGCCAGCAGCCCGACCCTGGGGAACACCGGGGAGCTGTTTTTT.

The rearrangement links TRBV19 to TRBJ2-7; possible D gene TRBD1, 5 bases. The CDR3 has 15 residues. CDR1 is LNHDA, CDR2 SQIVND, per germline (reference sequence). V dropped 5 bases and J dropped 0 bases, with 14 bases sitting between them. The CDR3 nucleotides are TGTGCCAGTAGTGCATCAAATCAGGGCTCCTACGAGCAGTACTTC. Translation gives CASSASNQGSYEQYF. Based on the CDR3 plus reference TRBV19 and TRBJ2-7, the full variable domain is DGGITQSPKYLFRKEGQNVTLSCEQNLNHDAMYWYRQDPGQGLRLIYYSQIVNDFQKGDIAEGYSVSREKKESFPLTVTSAQKNPTAFYLCASSASNQGSYEQYFGPGTRLTVT.

The V and J genes are TRBV5-1 and TRBJ1-5, with 7 bases that match TRBD1. The germline CDR1 and CDR2 sequences are SGHRS and YFSETQ. The CDR3 covers 13 residues. V shed 4 bases and J 5 bases; nucleotides not matched to a gene: 3. The CDR3: CASSQGGDQPQHF. The DNA of the CDR3 is TGCGCCAGCAGCCAGGGGGGAGATCAGCCCCAGCATTTT.

As for this clone: This CDR3 is also generated by other DNA sequences in the sample. The chain carries TRBV5-1 and TRBJ1-1, with D hard to call. The CDR3 runs to 14 residues. V shed 3 bases and J shed 0 bases, with 9 bases lying between them. Germline CDR1 and CDR2: SGHRS and YFSETQ. CDR3 coding DNA: TGCGCCAGCAGCTCGGATGGGATGAACACTGAAGCTTTCTTT. Residues: CASSSDGMNTEAFF.

This clone was detected only once. This chain uses TRBV7-2 with TRBJ2-1; D gene ambiguous. CDR3 length: 13 residues. CDR1 is SGHTA and CDR2 is FQGNSA in the germline V gene. Trimming took 3 bases from V and 5 from J, leaving 8 bases between them. The CDR3 DNA sequence: TGTGCCAGCAGCTTTTATATTGACAATGAGCAGTTCTTC. Its translation: CASSFYIDNEQFF.

This chain uses TRBV10-3 with TRBJ2-2; D is perhaps TRBD2 (5 bases). The CDR3 sequence is 13 residues long. Germline V gene lookup returns CDR1 ENHRY and CDR2 SYGVKD. Trimming removed 5 bases at V and 4 bases at J, with 8 bases between. The CDR3 DNA is TGTGCCATCAGTAACGAGGGCACCGGGGAGCTGTTTTTT. Encoded protein: CAISNEGTGELFF.

The V and J genes are TRBV7-2 and TRBJ2-7; the match to TRBD1 covers 7 bases. With V trimmed by 5 bases and J by 0 bases, 4 bases remained unmatched. The CDR3 is made up of 14 amino acids. In germline, CDR1 is SGHTA, CDR2 FQGNSA. As DNA, the CDR3 is TGTGCCAGCAGCCAACAGGGGAGCTCCTACGAGCAGTACTTC. Protein product: CASSQQGSSYEQYF.

The J gene is TRBJ1-5, the V gene TRBV6-1; no clear D. This CDR3 contains 15 residues. From germline, CDR1 is MNHNS and CDR2 SASEGT. The V end lost 1 base, the J end lost 4 bases, and 11 bases lay between the germline ends. This chain's CDR3 is CASSEEGRFNQPQHF. CDR3 nucleotide sequence: TGTGCCAGCAGTGAAGAAGGAAGATTTAATCAGCCCCAGCATTTT.

The chain uses TRBV6-6 and TRBJ2-3; no definite D call. CDR1 MNHNY and CDR2 SVGAGI come from the germline V gene (reference sequence). This CDR3 spans 16 amino acids. Trimming shortened V by 0 bases and J by 0 bases, and 10 bases separated the two germline ends. This CDR3 reads CASSYSIGWSTDTQYF. DNA of the CDR3: TGTGCCAGCAGTTACTCGATAGGGTGGAGCACAGATACGCAGTATTTT.

Only a few counts were recorded for this clone. This chain links TRBV7-8 with TRBJ2-7; D unresolved. CDR3 length: 15 residues. Germline assignment: CDR1 SGHVS and CDR2 FQNEAQ. Trimming cost V 2 bases and J 2 bases, with 13 bases left between them. CDR3 sequence: CASSLITNGPYEQYF. CDR3 DNA: TGTGCCAGCAGCTTAATCACAAACGGGCCCTACGAGCAGTACTTC.

This clone was seen more than once but under ten times. This rearrangement joins TRBV5-1 to TRBJ2-7, with D possibly being TRBD2 (6 bases). The CDR3 covers 14 residues. Germline V gene sequence: CDR1 SGHRS, CDR2 YFSETQ. Trimming took 4 bases from V and 5 from J, leaving 16 bases between them. The CDR3 DNA is TGCGCCAGCAGCGGGGGGACGGAACACAACGAGCAGTACTTC. Translation: CASSGGTEHNEQYF. The complete variable domain, with remaining parts taken from reference TRBV5-1 and TRBJ2-7, reads KAGVTQTPRYLIKTRGQQVTLSCSPISGHRSVSWYQQTPGQGLQFLFEYFSETQRNKGNFPGRFSGRQFSNSRSEMNVSTLELGDSALYLCASSGGTEHNEQYFGPGTRLTVT.

Notes on this clone: One end of the junction fails to match germline, which may point to a read error. The sample has other DNA sequences that encode this CDR3 too. This sequence joins TRBV18 and TRBJ2-7; D is undetermined. Germline V CDR1 and CDR2: KGHSH, LQKENI. This CDR3 is 15 amino acids long. CDR3: CASSPRGTPLREQYF. CDR3 DNA: TGTGCCAGTTCACCACGAGGCACCCCCCTACGCGAGCAGTACTTC.

The chain recombines TRBV5-1 with TRBJ2-7; 8 nucleotides agree with TRBD2. This CDR3 has 15 amino acids. V lost 0 bases and J lost 6; bases outside the gene matches: 8. Germline-derived CDR1 and CDR2 are SGHRS and YFSETQ. The CDR3 region is CASSLVGSGSPEQYF. Here the CDR3 DNA reads TGCGCCAGCAGCTTGGTAGGAAGCGGGAGCCCCGAGCAGTACTTC.

The gene calls are TRBV5-4 and TRBJ2-5; TRBD1 might be the D (6 bases). The CDR3 contains 14 residues. V was trimmed by 0 bases and J by 4 bases, leaving 10 bases between them. The germline V gene has CDR1 SGHNT and CDR2 YYREEE (reference sequence). The CDR3 protein is CASSLDTGLETQYF. CDR3 DNA: TGTGCCAGCAGCTTGGATACAGGGTTAGAGACCCAGTACTTC.

The genes are TRBV5-1 and TRBJ2-1; 14 bases are shared with TRBD2. V dropped 0 bases and J dropped 15; count of bases not matched to a gene: 5. Germline V CDR1 and CDR2: SGHRS, YFSETQ. The CDR3 is 14 residues long. CDR3 protein: CASSLDGTSGSGFF. In nucleotides, the CDR3 is TGCGCCAGCAGCTTGGACGGGACTAGCGGGAGCGGGTTCTTC.

The CDR3 DNA reads as TGCGCCAGCAGCTTTGTGGGGAAAGATGGTGCTTTCTTT. It codes for CASSFVGKDGAFF. The chain combines TRBV5-1 with TRBJ1-1; no clear D gene. Germline V lookup: CDR1 SGHRS, CDR2 YFSETQ. The CDR3 extends over 13 amino acids. V was clipped by 2 bases and J by 11 bases, with 16 bases between them.

The chain couples TRBV2 to TRBJ1-5; no clear D gene. The CDR3 contains 14 residues. CDR1 SNHLY and CDR2 FYNNEI come from the germline V gene. V lost 6 bases to trimming and J lost 2 bases, with 11 bases between them. The CDR3 region has the DNA TGTGCCAGCAGCTCGGAGGGAGGCAATCAGCCCCAGCATTTT. Its translation is CASSSEGGNQPQHF.

The chain carries TRBV7-9 and TRBJ1-5; TRBD1 matches 9 bases. CDR3 length equals 17 residues. With V trimmed by 5 bases and J by 0 bases, 8 bases remained unmatched. Germline CDR1 is SEHNR and CDR2 is FQNEAQ (reference sequence). CDR3 DNA sequence: TGTGCCAGCAGCAAGACAGGGGGGACTTATAGCAATCAGCCCCAGCATTTT. Its protein is CASSKTGGTYSNQPQHF.

The chain recombines TRBV7-2 with TRBJ2-7; either TRBD1 or TRBD2 may fit D (6 bases each). Germline assignment: CDR1 SGHTA and CDR2 FQGNSA. The ends were cut back, 1 base at V and 12 bases at J, with 13 bases in the middle. The CDR3 covers 12 residues. CDR3 sequence: CASSLDWGAPYF. Here the CDR3 DNA reads TGTGCCAGCAGCTTAGATTGGGGGGCGCCGTACTTC.

The chain joins TRBV7-6 to TRBJ2-7, with D tentatively TRBD2 (5 bases). The CDR3 spans 15 residues. From germline, CDR1 is SGHVS and CDR2 FNYEAQ. Trimming removed 3 bases at V and 1 base at J, with 13 bases between. The CDR3, as DNA: TGTGCCAGCAGCTTGAACCCGGACTCTTCCTACGAGCAGTACTTC. It specifies CASSLNPDSSYEQYF.

This clone came up a few times. The V gene is TRBV25-1, the J gene TRBJ1-5; 9 positions agree with TRBD1. V was pared by 5 bases and J by 7 bases, with 3 bases of the junction left unmatched. This CDR3 is built from 13 residues. CDR1 is MGHDK, CDR2 SYGVNS, per germline. CDR3 loop: CASSTGGGQPQHF. Written as DNA, the CDR3 is TGTGCCAGCAGTACAGGGGGCGGACAGCCCCAGCATTTT.

The V call is TRBV28, the J call TRBJ1-4; 8 bases map to TRBD1. The germline CDR1 and CDR2 sequences are MDHEN and SYDVKM. The V gene end was trimmed by 4 bases and the J gene end by 5 bases; junction bases not matched to a gene: 3. CDR3 length: 14 residues. The CDR3 reads CASSSGQVNEKLFF. CDR3 bases: TGTGCCAGCAGTTCGGGACAGGTGAATGAAAAACTGTTTTTT.

This clone was seen a single time. The chain joins TRBV7-5 to TRBJ1-1; no check of the table's D call, TRBD1, against the DNA was made. TRBV7-5 is termed a pseudogene. The CDR3 consists of 16 residues. Here the CDR3 reads CVRSSRPPGGNTEAFF. CDR3 in DNA: TGTGTCAGAAGCTCACGTCCCCCAGGGGGCAATACTGAAGCTTTCTTT.

The chain couples TRBV28 to TRBJ2-7; D remains unclear. CDR1 MDHEN and CDR2 SYDVKM come from the germline V gene. The CDR3 extends over 14 amino acids. Trimming cost V 6 bases and J 0 bases, with 12 bases left between them. DNA of the CDR3: TGTGCCAGCAGACTTACAGTACCCTCCTACGAGCAGTACTTC. Amino acids: CASRLTVPSYEQYF. The entire variable domain, with the rest obtained from reference TRBV28 and TRBJ2-7, is as follows: DVKVTQSSRYLVKRTGEKVFLECVQDMDHENMFWYRQDPGLGLRLIYFSYDVKMKEKGDIPEGYSVSREKKERFSLILESASTNQTSMYLCASRLTVPSYEQYFGPGTRLTVT.

Turning to this clone: This clone may be a read error of a much larger clone one base away. The genes are TRBV7-9 and TRBJ1-5, with D unresolved. The germline V gene encodes CDR1 SEHNR and CDR2 FQNEAQ (reference sequence). The length of the CDR3 is 13 residues. V was clipped by 0 bases and J by 0 bases, with 0 bases between them. CDR3 amino acids: CASSLASNQPQHF. The CDR3 region has the DNA TGTGCCAGCAGCTTAGCTAGCAATCAGCCCCAGCATTTT.